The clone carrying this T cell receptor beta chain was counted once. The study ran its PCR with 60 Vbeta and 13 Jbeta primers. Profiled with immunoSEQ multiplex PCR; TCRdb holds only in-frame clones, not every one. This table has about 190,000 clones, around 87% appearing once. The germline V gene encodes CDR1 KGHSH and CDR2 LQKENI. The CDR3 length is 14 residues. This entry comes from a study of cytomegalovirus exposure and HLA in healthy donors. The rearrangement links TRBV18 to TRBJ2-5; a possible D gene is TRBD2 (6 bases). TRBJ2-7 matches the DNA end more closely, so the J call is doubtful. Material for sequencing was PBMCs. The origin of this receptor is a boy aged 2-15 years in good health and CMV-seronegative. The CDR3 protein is CASSLKTGEYEQYF. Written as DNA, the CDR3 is TGTGCCAGCTCACTGAAGACGGGAGAATACGAGCAGTACTTC.